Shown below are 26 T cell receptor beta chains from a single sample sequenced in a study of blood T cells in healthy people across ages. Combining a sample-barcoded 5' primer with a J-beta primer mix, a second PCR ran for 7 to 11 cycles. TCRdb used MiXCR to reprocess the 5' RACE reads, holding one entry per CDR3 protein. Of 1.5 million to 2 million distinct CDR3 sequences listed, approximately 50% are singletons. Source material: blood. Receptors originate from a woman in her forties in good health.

The chain's CDR3 is CASFNRVHSNQPQHF. The CDR3 region has the DNA TGTGCCAGCTTCAACAGGGTCCATAGCAATCAGCCCCAGCATTTT. This rearrangement joins TRBV28 to TRBJ1-5; possibly TRBD1 for D (6 bases). The V gene lost 8 bases and the J gene lost 0 bases, with 14 bases spanning the gap. Germline V gene data show CDR1 as MDHEN and CDR2 as SYDVKM. The CDR3 spans 15 residues.

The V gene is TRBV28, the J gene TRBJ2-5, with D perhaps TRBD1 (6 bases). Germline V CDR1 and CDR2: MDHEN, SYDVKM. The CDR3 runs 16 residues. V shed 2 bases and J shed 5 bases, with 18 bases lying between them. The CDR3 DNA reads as TGTGCCAGCAGTTTAATAGGCTTACAGGGCCCGGAGACCCAGTACTTC. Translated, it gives CASSLIGLQGPETQYF.

The CDR3 nucleotides are TGTGCCAGCAGGGCCCTAGCGGGGACGCCCACAGATACGCAGTATTTT. Translation: CASRALAGTPTDTQYF. The rearrangement links TRBV2 to TRBJ2-3; 9 nucleotides match TRBD2. V trimming: 6 bases; J trimming: 2 bases; junction bases outside the gene matches: 9. The germline V gene encodes CDR1 SNHLY and CDR2 FYNNEI. CDR3 length equals 16 residues.

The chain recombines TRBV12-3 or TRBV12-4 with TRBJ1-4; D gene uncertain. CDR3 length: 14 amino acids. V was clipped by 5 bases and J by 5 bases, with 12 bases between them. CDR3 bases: TGTGCCAGCAGTCCGAGGTACCCAAATGAAAAACTGTTTTTT. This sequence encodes CASSPRYPNEKLFF.

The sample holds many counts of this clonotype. The CDR3 DNA sequence: TGTGCCAGCAGCCCAGTGGACACCCCTAACTATGGCTACACCTTC. Its translation: CASSPVDTPNYGYTF. The V call is TRBV12-3 or TRBV12-4, the J call TRBJ1-2; D is perhaps TRBD1 (5 bases). CDR3 length: 15 residues. V lost 6 bases and J 0 bases, leaving 14 bases between the germline ends.

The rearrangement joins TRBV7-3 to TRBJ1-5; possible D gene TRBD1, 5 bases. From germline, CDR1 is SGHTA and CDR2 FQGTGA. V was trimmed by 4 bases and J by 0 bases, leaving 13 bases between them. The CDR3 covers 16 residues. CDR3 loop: CASSSRAGYSNQPQHF. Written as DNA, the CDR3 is TGTGCCAGCAGCTCACGAGCAGGGTATAGCAATCAGCCCCAGCATTTT.

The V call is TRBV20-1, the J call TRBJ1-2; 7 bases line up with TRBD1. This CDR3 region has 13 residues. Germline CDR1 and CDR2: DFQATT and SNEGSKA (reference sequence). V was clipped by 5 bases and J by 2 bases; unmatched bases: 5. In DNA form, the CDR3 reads TGCAGTGCTTCCGAAGGGGGCAACTATGGCTACACCTTC. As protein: CSASEGGNYGYTF.

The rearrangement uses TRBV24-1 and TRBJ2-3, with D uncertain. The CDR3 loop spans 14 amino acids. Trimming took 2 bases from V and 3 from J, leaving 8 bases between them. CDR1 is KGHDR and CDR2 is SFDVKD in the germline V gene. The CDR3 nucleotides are TGTGCCACCAGTGATTCCGCTGGTACAGATACGCAGTATTTT. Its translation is CATSDSAGTDTQYF.

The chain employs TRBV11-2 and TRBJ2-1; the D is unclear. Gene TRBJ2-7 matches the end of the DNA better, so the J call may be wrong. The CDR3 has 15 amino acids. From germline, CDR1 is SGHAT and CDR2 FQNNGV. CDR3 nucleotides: TGTGCCAGCAGCTCACCACGACCTAGATACAATGAGCAGTACTTC. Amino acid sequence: CASSSPRPRYNEQYF.

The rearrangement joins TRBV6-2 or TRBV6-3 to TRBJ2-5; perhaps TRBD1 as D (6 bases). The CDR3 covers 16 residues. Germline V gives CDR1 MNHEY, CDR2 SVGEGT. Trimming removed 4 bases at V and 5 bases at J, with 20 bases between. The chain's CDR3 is CASSSPGPAGVETQYF. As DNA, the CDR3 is TGTGCCAGCAGTTCGCCTGGTCCAGCAGGGGTGGAGACCCAGTACTTC.

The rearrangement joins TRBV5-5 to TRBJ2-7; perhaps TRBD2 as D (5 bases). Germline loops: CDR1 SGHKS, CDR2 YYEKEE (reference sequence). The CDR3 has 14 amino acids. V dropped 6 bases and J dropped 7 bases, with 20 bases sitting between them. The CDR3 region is CASISSRGRNEQYF. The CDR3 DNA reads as TGTGCCAGCATCTCTTCGCGAGGGCGCAATGAGCAGTACTTC.

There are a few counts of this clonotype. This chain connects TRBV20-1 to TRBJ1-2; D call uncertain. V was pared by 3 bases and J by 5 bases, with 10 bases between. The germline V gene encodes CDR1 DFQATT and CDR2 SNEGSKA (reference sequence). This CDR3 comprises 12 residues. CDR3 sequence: CSASRSGYGYTF. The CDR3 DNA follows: TGCAGTGCTAGTCGAAGCGGTTATGGCTACACCTTC.

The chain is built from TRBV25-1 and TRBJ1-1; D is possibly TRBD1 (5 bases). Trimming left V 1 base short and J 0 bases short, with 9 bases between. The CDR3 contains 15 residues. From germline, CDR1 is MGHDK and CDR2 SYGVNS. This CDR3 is CASSESGTMNTEAFF. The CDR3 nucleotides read TGTGCCAGCAGTGAATCGGGGACGATGAACACTGAAGCTTTCTTT.

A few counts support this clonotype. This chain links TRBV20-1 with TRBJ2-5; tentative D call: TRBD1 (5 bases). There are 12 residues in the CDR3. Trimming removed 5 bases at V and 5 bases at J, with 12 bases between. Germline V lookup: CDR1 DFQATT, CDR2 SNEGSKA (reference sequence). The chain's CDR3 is CSAPRAGETQYF. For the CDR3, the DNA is TGCAGTGCTCCCCGTGCAGGGGAGACCCAGTACTTC.

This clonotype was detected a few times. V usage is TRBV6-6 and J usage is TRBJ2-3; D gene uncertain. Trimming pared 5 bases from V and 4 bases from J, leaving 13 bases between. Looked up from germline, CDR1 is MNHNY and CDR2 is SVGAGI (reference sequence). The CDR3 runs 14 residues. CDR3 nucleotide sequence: TGTGCCAGCAGTGACCACTCCCTTGCAGATACGCAGTATTTT. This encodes CASSDHSLADTQYF.

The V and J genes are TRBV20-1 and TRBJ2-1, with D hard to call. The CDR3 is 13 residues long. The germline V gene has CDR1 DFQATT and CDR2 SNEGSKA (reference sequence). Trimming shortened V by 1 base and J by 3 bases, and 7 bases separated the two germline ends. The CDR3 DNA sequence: TGCAGTGCTAGAGGCCCCCTCTACAATGAGCAGTTCTTC. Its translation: CSARGPLYNEQFF.

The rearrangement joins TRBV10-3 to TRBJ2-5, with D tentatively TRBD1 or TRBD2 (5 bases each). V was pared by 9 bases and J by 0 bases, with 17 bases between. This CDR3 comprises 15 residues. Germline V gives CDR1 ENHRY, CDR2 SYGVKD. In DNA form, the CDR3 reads TGTGCCATTAAAACCGGGACGGGGAACCAAGAGACCCAGTACTTC. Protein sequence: CAIKTGTGNQETQYF.

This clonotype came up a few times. The DNA of the CDR3 is TGCAGTGCACGCAGTGCTCGGACAGCTTCAGTCTACGAGCAGTACTTC. It encodes CSARSARTASVYEQYF. The gene calls are TRBV20-1 and TRBJ2-7; the D gene is possibly TRBD1 (6 bases). Trimming shortened V by 6 bases and J by 3 bases, and 24 bases separated the two germline ends. The CDR3 runs 16 residues. Germline CDR1 is DFQATT and CDR2 is SNEGSKA (reference sequence).

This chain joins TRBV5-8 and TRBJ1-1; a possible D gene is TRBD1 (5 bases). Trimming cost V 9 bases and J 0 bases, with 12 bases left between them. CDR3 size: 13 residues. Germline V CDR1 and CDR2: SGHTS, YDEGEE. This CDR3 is CATTGYMNTEAFF. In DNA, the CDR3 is TGTGCCACCACAGGCTATATGAACACTGAAGCTTTCTTT.

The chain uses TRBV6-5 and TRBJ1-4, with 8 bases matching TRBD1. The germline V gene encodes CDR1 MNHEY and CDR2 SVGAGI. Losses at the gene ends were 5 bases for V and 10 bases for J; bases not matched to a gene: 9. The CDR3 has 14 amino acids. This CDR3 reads CASSPDRDGRKLFF. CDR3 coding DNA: TGTGCCAGCAGTCCGGACAGGGACGGTAGAAAACTGTTTTTT.

DNA for the CDR3: TGTGCCAGCAGCTTATTACCGACGGGACAGGAAAATGAAAAACTGTTTTTT. Protein: CASSLLPTGQENEKLFF. The V and J genes are TRBV5-4 and TRBJ1-4, with 8 bases aligning to TRBD1. J was trimmed by 5 bases and V by 2 bases; bases with no gene match: 11. Germline CDR1 reads SGHNT; CDR2 reads YYREEE (reference sequence). The CDR3 runs to 17 residues.

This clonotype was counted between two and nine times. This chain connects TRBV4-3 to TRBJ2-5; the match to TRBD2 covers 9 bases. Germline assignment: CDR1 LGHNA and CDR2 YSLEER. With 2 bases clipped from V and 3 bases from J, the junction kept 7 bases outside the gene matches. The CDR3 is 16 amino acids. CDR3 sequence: CASSQNLAGRKETQYF. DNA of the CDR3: TGCGCCAGCAGCCAAAACCTAGCGGGGCGGAAAGAGACCCAGTACTTC.

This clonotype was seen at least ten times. The chain's CDR3 is CASSKQATDTQYF. Written as DNA, the CDR3 is TGTGCCAGCAGCAAACAGGCAACAGATACGCAGTATTTT. The chain recombines TRBV7-2 with TRBJ2-3; TRBD1 might be the D (5 bases). This CDR3 comprises 13 residues. Trimming stripped 5 bases from V and 3 bases from J, with 9 bases between. Germline V lookup: CDR1 SGHTA, CDR2 FQGNSA.

DNA of the CDR3: TGTGCCAGCAGCTTAGATGCGGCGGGGGGCTCAGATACGCAGTATTTT. Its translation: CASSLDAAGGSDTQYF. V usage is TRBV7-2 and J usage is TRBJ2-3; TRBD2 aligns across 8 bases. The CDR3 extends over 16 amino acids. The junction had 7 bases not matched to a gene; V was cut back by 1 base and J by 4 bases. The V gene's germline CDR1 is SGHTA and CDR2 FQGNSA.

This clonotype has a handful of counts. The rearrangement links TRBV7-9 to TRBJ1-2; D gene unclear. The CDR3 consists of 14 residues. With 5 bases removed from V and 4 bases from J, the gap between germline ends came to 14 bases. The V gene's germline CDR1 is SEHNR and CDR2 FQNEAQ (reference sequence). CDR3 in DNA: TGTGCCAGCAGCGTAGAATGGGAAAGCTATGGCTACACCTTC. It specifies CASSVEWESYGYTF.

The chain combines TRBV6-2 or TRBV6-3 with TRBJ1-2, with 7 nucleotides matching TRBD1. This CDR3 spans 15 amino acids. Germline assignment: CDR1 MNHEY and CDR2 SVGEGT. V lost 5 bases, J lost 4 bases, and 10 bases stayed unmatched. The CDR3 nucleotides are TGTGCCAGCAGTCCCAGGGGACAGAGGAGCTATGGCTACACCTTC. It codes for CASSPRGQRSYGYTF.